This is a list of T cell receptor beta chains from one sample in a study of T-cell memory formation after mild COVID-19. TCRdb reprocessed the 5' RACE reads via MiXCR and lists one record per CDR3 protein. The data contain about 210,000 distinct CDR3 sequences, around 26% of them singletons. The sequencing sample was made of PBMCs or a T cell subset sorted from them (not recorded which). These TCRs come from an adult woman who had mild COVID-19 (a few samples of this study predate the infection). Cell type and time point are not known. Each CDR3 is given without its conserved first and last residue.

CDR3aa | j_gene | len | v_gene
ASSLVQGQGAAF | TRBJ1-1 | 12 | TRBV7-9
ASSETVRKF | TRBJ2-1 | 9 | TRBV2
SARDRVYGYT | TRBJ1-2 | 10 | TRBV20-1
ASRRNRGRETQY | TRBJ2-5 | 12 | TRBV19
ASSPGLVYTGELF | TRBJ2-2 | 13 | TRBV4-3
ASSHPRDGTGELF | TRBJ2-2 | 13 | TRBV3-1
ASSLTSGLADTQY | TRBJ2-3 | 13 | TRBV7-2
ASLWGPDSSETQY | TRBJ2-5 | 13 | TRBV6-2/TRBV6-3
AISVWDRASNEQF | TRBJ2-1 | 13 | TRBV10-3
ASSQAVRQYYNEQF | TRBJ2-1 | 14 | TRBV4-1
ASSKGAGDGEETQY | TRBJ2-5 | 14 | TRBV19
ASSTGLQSRAEQY | TRBJ2-7 | 13 | TRBV12-3/TRBV12-4
ASSKTSGSRLNTGELF | TRBJ2-2 | 16 | TRBV18
ASRPYRSAANVLT | TRBJ2-6 | 13 | TRBV5-5
SVVRPHLSSYEQY | TRBJ2-7 | 13 | TRBV29-1
ASSQGAGGLIGTEAF | TRBJ1-1 | 15 | TRBV4-1
ASSAGQANEKLF | TRBJ1-4 | 12 | TRBV2
ASSLDPAGEQF | TRBJ2-1 | 11 | TRBV5-6
ASSPRGSAKNIQY | TRBJ2-4 | 13 | TRBV5-4
SATRQGRINNEQF | TRBJ2-1 | 13 | TRBV20-1
ASSLWTAQDTQY | TRBJ2-3 | 12 | TRBV4-1
ATSRDGRATDTQY | TRBJ2-3 | 13 | TRBV15
ASRLAGGDEQY | TRBJ2-7 | 11 | TRBV7-9
SARASFLGGEQY | TRBJ2-7 | 12 | TRBV20-1
ASSGDPQSTGWTTQY | TRBJ2-3 | 15 | TRBV25-1
ASSQGGTLPY | TRBJ2-7 | 10 | TRBV4-2
ASSRLSGQFNEKLF | TRBJ1-4 | 14 | TRBV5-8
ASSLLSGSSYNEQF | TRBJ2-1 | 14 | TRBV5-4
ASSQPTGDTEAF | TRBJ1-1 | 12 | TRBV4-1
ASSVETGVADTQY | TRBJ2-3 | 13 | TRBV9
ASSLGTRGYNEQF | TRBJ2-1 | 13 | TRBV27
SVEVHQDNEQF | TRBJ2-1 | 11 | TRBV29-1
ASSSELDEQY | TRBJ2-7 | 10 | TRBV13
ASSQEPRTGTESHGYT | TRBJ1-2 | 16 | TRBV4-1
ASSLRDRSSYEQY | TRBJ2-7 | 13 | TRBV27
ASSLYRTDYNSPLH | TRBJ1-6 | 14 | TRBV27
ASSNKGTGETQY | TRBJ2-5 | 12 | TRBV5-4
ASSFGGAGDTQY | TRBJ2-3 | 12 | TRBV7-9
ASSPPFEGETQY | TRBJ2-5 | 12 | TRBV5-4
ASSSPSGVTDTQY | TRBJ2-3 | 13 | TRBV7-3
ASSQGNENIRETQY | TRBJ2-5 | 14 | TRBV4-1
ASSLVGGKVY | TRBJ2-3 | 10 | TRBV7-8
ASSLVFWTSGFNEQF | TRBJ2-1 | 15 | TRBV11-2
SVELQGARGYT | TRBJ1-2 | 11 | TRBV29-1
ASSPLTQINYGYT | TRBJ1-2 | 13 | TRBV25-1
ASSLGTGGQNSGANVLT | TRBJ2-6 | 17 | TRBV12-3/TRBV12-4
ATSDPGLAGFQETQY | TRBJ2-5 | 15 | TRBV24-1
ASSRETGIRTDTQY | TRBJ2-3 | 14 | TRBV14
ASSQGLAGGRDTQY | TRBJ2-3 | 14 | TRBV4-2
ATHRGFGNTIY | TRBJ1-3 | 11 | TRBV7-9
ASSLPSGGATDTQY | TRBJ2-3 | 14 | TRBV5-1
ASSMEGRYYGYT | TRBJ1-2 | 12 | TRBV19
ASSLPQVSGANVLT | TRBJ2-6 | 14 | TRBV5-1
ASSYMGQPLRSYNEQF | TRBJ2-1 | 16 | TRBV6-5
ASRGTGTKSEAF | TRBJ1-1 | 12 | TRBV6-2/TRBV6-3
ASSAYTGVEELF | TRBJ2-2 | 12 | TRBV9
ASSQDSGATDTQY | TRBJ2-3 | 13 | TRBV4-3